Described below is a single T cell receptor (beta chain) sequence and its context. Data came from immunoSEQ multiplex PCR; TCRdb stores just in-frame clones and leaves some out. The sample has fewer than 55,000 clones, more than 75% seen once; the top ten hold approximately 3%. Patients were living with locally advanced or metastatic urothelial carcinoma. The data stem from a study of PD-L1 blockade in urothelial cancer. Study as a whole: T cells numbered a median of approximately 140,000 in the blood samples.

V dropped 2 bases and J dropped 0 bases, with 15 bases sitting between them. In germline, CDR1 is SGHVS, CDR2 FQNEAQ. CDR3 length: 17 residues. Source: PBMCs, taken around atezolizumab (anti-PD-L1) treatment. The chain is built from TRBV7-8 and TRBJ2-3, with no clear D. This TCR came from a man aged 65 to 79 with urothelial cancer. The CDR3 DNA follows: TGTGCCAGCAGCTTATGGTCCCACTCGTCTAGCACAGATACGCAGTATTTT. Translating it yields CASSLWSHSSSTDTQYF.